The 19 T cell receptor beta chains presented below share a single source sample, sequenced in a study of CD8 T cells in ankylosing spondylitis. Each CDR3 protein is one row after TCRdb ran MiXCR on the 5' RACE reads. The profile covers around 540,000 distinct CDR3 sequences, with 12% appearing a single time and almost 7% taken by the ten largest. Study observations and caveats: In ankylosing spondylitis blood, a motif of roughly 8 highly homologous TCR beta variants appeared characteristic.

Their recognized antigens are unknown. Material for sequencing was blood, either unsorted or a sorted T cell fraction (not recorded which). The receptors were sampled from a male donor with ankylosing spondylitis.

This clonotype was observed a handful of times. The chain carries TRBV10-2 and TRBJ2-3; no clear D gene. This CDR3 region has 12 residues. In germline, CDR1 is WSHSY, CDR2 SAAADI. Between the trimmed V and J ends, which lost 8 bases and 5 bases, there was a span of 11 bases. CDR3: CASSRAGDTQYF. CDR3 DNA: TGCGCCAGCTCCCGGGCAGGAGATACGCAGTATTTT.

This clonotype was seen ten or more times. The V and J genes are TRBV10-3 and TRBJ2-7, with TRBD1 matching over 9 bases. There are 15 residues in the CDR3. Unmatched junction bases numbered 6, after V lost 2 bases and J lost 4 bases. Germline V gene sequence: CDR1 ENHRY, CDR2 SYGVKD. CDR3 in DNA: TGTGCCATCAGTGAGCCCGGGACAGGGAATTACGAGCAGTACGTC. Protein: CAISEPGTGNYEQYV.

The chain carries TRBV7-9 and TRBJ2-3; a possible D gene is TRBD1 (6 bases). This CDR3 spans 15 amino acids. Trimming left V 5 bases short and J 0 bases short, with 12 bases between. CDR1 is SEHNR, CDR2 FQNEAQ, per germline (reference sequence). CDR3 residues: CASSPKQGSTDTQYF. As DNA, the CDR3 is TGTGCCAGCAGCCCAAAACAGGGTAGCACAGATACGCAGTATTTT.

The sample holds many counts of this clonotype. The rearrangement joins TRBV20-1 to TRBJ2-3; TRBD2 aligns across 7 bases. Germline V gives CDR1 DFQATT, CDR2 SNEGSKA (reference sequence). The CDR3 consists of 16 residues. V lost 5 bases, J lost 3 bases, and 14 bases stayed unmatched. CDR3 nucleotides: TGCAGTGCTGCAACGGTTTACGGCGGGAGAACAGATACGCAGTATTTT. This encodes CSAATVYGGRTDTQYF.

This clonotype was seen many times. The chain couples TRBV5-1 to TRBJ2-1; TRBD2 agrees at 15 bases. CDR1 is SGHRS and CDR2 is YFSETQ in the germline V gene. The ends lost 4 bases at V and 1 base at J; junction bases unmatched: 3. The CDR3 consists of 17 residues. The CDR3 region is CASSTGLAGGSYNEQFF. The CDR3 nucleotides are TGCGCCAGCAGCACGGGACTAGCGGGAGGATCCTACAATGAGCAGTTCTTC.

This chain connects TRBV27 to TRBJ2-1; D uncertain. The germline V gene has CDR1 MNHEY and CDR2 SMNVEV (reference sequence). The CDR3 has 15 residues. The germline V and J ends were trimmed by 3 bases and 7 bases, with 16 bases remaining between them. The CDR3 DNA follows: TGTGCCAGCAGTTTCGGGTATGGGGATGGAAATGAGCAGTTCTTC. Translating gives CASSFGYGDGNEQFF.

CDR3 loop: CSAGTSGAYEQYF. The CDR3 coding sequence is TGCAGTGCTGGGACTAGCGGGGCCTACGAGCAGTACTTC. This chain links TRBV20-1 with TRBJ2-7; 13 bases are a match to TRBD2. Trimming took 5 bases from V and 2 from J; bases not matched to a gene: 0. CDR3 length: 13 amino acids. In germline, CDR1 is DFQATT, CDR2 SNEGSKA (reference sequence).

This clonotype has just a few counts. V and J are TRBV2 and TRBJ2-7, with 7 bases lining up with TRBD2. Germline lookup yields CDR1 SNHLY and CDR2 FYNNEI. The CDR3 length is 11 residues. The CDR3 spells CASSENGLDSV. The CDR3 DNA is TGTGCCAGCAGTGAAAACGGACTAGACTCCGTC.

The chain carries TRBV20-1 and TRBJ1-6; D is unclear. V lost 6 bases and J lost 14, with 26 bases in between. CDR1 DFQATT and CDR2 SNEGSKA come from the germline V gene (reference sequence). The CDR3 is 15 residues long. CDR3 amino acids: CSAPVQGGLISALHF. In nucleotides, the CDR3 is TGCAGTGCCCCCGTTCAAGGTGGACTCATCTCCGCCCTCCACTTT.

The V gene is TRBV12-3 or TRBV12-4, the J gene TRBJ2-5; tentatively, D is TRBD1 (6 bases). Trimming removed 5 bases at V and 5 bases at J, with 18 bases between. The CDR3 is 15 amino acids. CDR3 sequence: CASSLTGYDRETQYF. Here the CDR3 DNA reads TGTGCCAGCAGTCTAACAGGGTATGACAGGGAGACCCAGTACTTC.

This clonotype was observed a few times. The chain couples TRBV5-1 to TRBJ2-3; 10 bases agree with TRBD2. CDR3 size: 16 residues. CDR1 and CDR2 from the germline V gene are SGHRS and YFSETQ. The J segment lost 0 bases and the V segment lost 4 bases, leaving 5 bases of the junction unmatched. CDR3 bases: TGCGCCAGCAGCCCAATGACTAGCGGGAGCACAGATACGCAGTATTTT. Protein: CASSPMTSGSTDTQYF.

This clonotype showed up just a few times. V and J are TRBV7-9 and TRBJ2-6; no clear D. With 3 bases removed from V and 0 bases from J, the gap between germline ends came to 3 bases. CDR3 length equals 14 residues. From germline, CDR1 is SEHNR and CDR2 FQNEAQ (reference sequence). The CDR3 nucleotides are TGTGCCAGCAGCTTTGTCTCTGGGGCCAACGTCCTGACTTTC. It specifies CASSFVSGANVLTF.

This clonotype turned up a few times. The chain uses TRBV20-1 and TRBJ2-3, with 7 bases matching TRBD2. Losses at the gene ends were 3 bases for V and 3 bases for J; bases not matched to a gene: 6. CDR1 is DFQATT, CDR2 SNEGSKA, per germline (reference sequence). The CDR3 extends over 14 amino acids. For the CDR3, the DNA is TGCAGTGCTAGTCAGGCGGGAGTGACAGATACGCAGTATTTT. As protein: CSASQAGVTDTQYF.

There are a few counts of this clonotype. The V call is TRBV29-1, the J call TRBJ1-1, with a tentative D call TRBD1 (5 bases). Germline CDR1 SQVTM, CDR2 ANQGSEA. Trimming cost V 7 bases and J 3 bases, with 12 bases left between them. This CDR3 is built from 12 residues. CDR3 sequence: CSGRDRHTEAFF. The CDR3 DNA sequence: TGCAGCGGGAGGGACCGACACACTGAAGCTTTCTTT.

The chain recombines TRBV3-1 with TRBJ2-2, with 9 bases matching TRBD1. V lost 5 bases to trimming and J lost 5 bases; unmatched junction nucleotides: 6. The germline V gene encodes CDR1 LGHDT and CDR2 YNNKEL (reference sequence). This CDR3 comprises 15 residues. The CDR3 here is CASSSNRGRTGELFF. The DNA for the CDR3 is TGTGCCAGCAGCTCCAACAGGGGGCGAACCGGGGAGCTGTTTTTT. The variable domain in full, with the rest retrieved from reference TRBV3-1 and TRBJ2-2, is DTAVSQTPKYLVTQMGNDKSIKCEQNLGHDTMYWYKQDSKKFLKIMFSYNNKELIINETVPNRFSPKSPDKAHLNLHINSLELGDSAVYFCASSSNRGRTGELFFGEGSRLTVL.

The genes are TRBV4-1 and TRBJ2-2; 7 bases map to TRBD2. J lost 0 bases, V lost 4 bases, and 8 bases had no gene match. CDR1 and CDR2 from the germline V gene are MGHRA and YSYEKL. The CDR3 sequence is 17 residues long. The CDR3 nucleotides are TGCGCCAGCAGCCCGTGGCTCGCGGGAGCGAACACCGGGGAGCTGTTTTTT. This encodes CASSPWLAGANTGELFF.

The chain has TRBV12-3 or TRBV12-4 and TRBJ2-3; maybe TRBD2 (6 bases). CDR3 length equals 14 residues. Deletions cut 8 bases from V and 0 bases from J, with 12 bases between. The CDR3: CASRRGISTDTQYF. The CDR3 DNA sequence: TGTGCCAGCCGGAGGGGTATTAGCACAGATACGCAGTATTTT.

CDR3 sequence (DNA): TGTGCCAGCAGCTTAGAACAGGGAAATAATTCACCCCTCCACTTT. It encodes CASSLEQGNNSPLHF. The chain is built from TRBV7-9 and TRBJ1-6; D perhaps matches TRBD1 (6 bases). CDR1 is SEHNR, CDR2 FQNEAQ, per germline (reference sequence). This CDR3 has 15 amino acids. With 1 base removed from V and 5 bases from J, the gap between germline ends came to 9 bases.

J is TRBJ2-5 and V is TRBV20-1; unclear D gene. V was trimmed by 3 bases and J by 3 bases, leaving 8 bases between them. The V gene's germline CDR1 is DFQATT and CDR2 SNEGSKA (reference sequence). This CDR3 comprises 12 residues. The DNA of the CDR3 is TGCAGTGCTAGCACTGGGGAAGAGACCCAGTACTTC. Its protein product is CSASTGEETQYF.